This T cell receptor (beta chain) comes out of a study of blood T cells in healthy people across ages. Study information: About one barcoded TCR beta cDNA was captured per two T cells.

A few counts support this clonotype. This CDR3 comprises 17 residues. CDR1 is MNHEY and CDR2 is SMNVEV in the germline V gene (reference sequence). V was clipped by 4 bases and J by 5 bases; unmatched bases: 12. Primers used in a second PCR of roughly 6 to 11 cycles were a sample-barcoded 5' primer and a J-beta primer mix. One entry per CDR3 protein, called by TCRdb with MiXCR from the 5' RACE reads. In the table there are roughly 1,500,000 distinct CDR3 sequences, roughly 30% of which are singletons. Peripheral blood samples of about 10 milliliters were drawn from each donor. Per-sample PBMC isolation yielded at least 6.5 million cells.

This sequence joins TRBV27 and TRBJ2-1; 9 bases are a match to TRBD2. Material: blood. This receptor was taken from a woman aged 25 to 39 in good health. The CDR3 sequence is CASSSLAGAREDNEQFF. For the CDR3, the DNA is TGTGCCAGCAGTTCATTAGCGGGAGCAAGGGAAGACAATGAGCAGTTCTTC.